A single sample is the source of the 9 T cell receptor beta chains below, sequenced in a study of control samples from healthy donors and cancer patients. Assay: immunoSEQ multiplex PCR; the TCRdb copy retains only in-frame clones and omits some. The profile shows about 180,000 clones, 90% of them singletons. The sequencing input was blood. The receptors shown here come from a woman in her 50s in good health.

As concerns this clone: Additional DNA sequences in this sample encode the identical CDR3. In DNA form, the CDR3 reads TGTGCCAGCTCACCAAGCACAGATACGCAGTATTTT. Its protein product is CASSPSTDTQYF. V and J are TRBV18 and TRBJ2-3; D not certain. Deletions cut 2 bases from V and 0 bases from J, with 0 bases between. The CDR3 is 12 residues long. Germline V gene lookup returns CDR1 KGHSH and CDR2 LQKENI.

This clone was counted a few times. The chain uses TRBV27 and TRBJ2-7; D is unresolved. The CDR3 is 12 amino acids. Germline-derived CDR1 and CDR2 are MNHEY and SMNVEV (reference sequence). V was trimmed by 2 bases and J by 6 bases, leaving 8 bases between them. The CDR3 region has the DNA TGTGCCAGCAGTTTACTTGGCACCGAGCAGTACTTC. It is translated as CASSLLGTEQYF.

This chain connects TRBV3-1 (or the pseudogene TRBV3-2) to TRBJ2-7; 7 bases align to TRBD2. The germline CDR1 and CDR2 sequences are LGHDT and YNNKEL (reference sequence). J gave up 4 bases and V 4 bases, and 10 bases lay outside the gene matches. The CDR3 runs to 15 residues. CDR3 nucleotides: TGTGCCAGCAGCCGCAAACGGGAGGCCCCATACGAGCAGTACTTC. Translation gives CASSRKREAPYEQYF.

The CDR3 protein is CASSLGGNSPLHF. CDR3 nucleotides: TGTGCCAGCAGCTTGGGGGGAAATTCACCCCTCCACTTT. The rearrangement links TRBV5-6 to TRBJ1-6, with D unresolved. The CDR3 covers 13 residues. V was pared by 0 bases and J by 7 bases, with 5 bases between. CDR1 and CDR2 (germline): SGHDT, YYEEEE.

This clone was counted a few times. J is TRBJ1-5 and V is TRBV7-8; 9 positions agree with TRBD1. The germline V gene encodes CDR1 SGHVS and CDR2 FQNEAQ. The trim removed 5 bases at V and 3 bases at J, leaving 5 bases unmatched. The CDR3 length is 15 residues. CDR3 bases: TGTGCCAGCAGCATGGGACAGGGAAACAATCAGCCCCAGCATTTT. This codes for CASSMGQGNNQPQHF.

V and J are TRBV29-1 and TRBJ2-1, with D perhaps TRBD2 (6 bases). With 4 bases removed from V and 7 bases from J, the gap between germline ends came to 17 bases. CDR1 and CDR2 (germline): SQVTM, ANQGSEA. The CDR3 extends over 14 amino acids. The CDR3 region has the DNA TGCAGCGTTGGGGGGGTCTATCCGGGGAATGAGCAGTTCTTC. Amino acid sequence: CSVGGVYPGNEQFF.

The genes are TRBV2 and TRBJ1-1, with D uncertain. The length of the CDR3 is 15 residues. In germline, CDR1 is SNHLY, CDR2 FYNNEI. The V gene lost 7 bases and the J gene lost 4 bases, with 19 bases spanning the gap. The CDR3 reads CASIWELASGTEAFF. Here the CDR3 DNA reads TGTGCCAGCATTTGGGAACTGGCATCGGGCACTGAAGCTTTCTTT.

This clone was detected once. V and J are TRBV5-5 and TRBJ2-7, with D maybe TRBD1 (6 bases). The germline V and J ends were trimmed by 2 bases and 12 bases, with 18 bases remaining between them. Germline CDR1 is SGHKS and CDR2 is YYEKEE (reference sequence). The CDR3 runs 13 residues. The chain's CDR3 is CASSLFLEGGWYF. CDR3 in DNA: TGTGCCAGCAGCTTATTCCTAGAAGGGGGATGGTACTTC.

This chain uses TRBV6-2 or TRBV6-3 with TRBJ2-1; weak D call: TRBD1 (7 bases). Trimming took off 2 bases at V and 4 bases at J, with 12 bases between the two ends. This CDR3 is built from 15 residues. Per the germline V gene, CDR1 is MNHEY and CDR2 is SVGEGT. CDR3 amino acids: CASSYGGTDYNEQFF. The DNA for the CDR3 is TGTGCCAGCAGTTACGGGGGGACAGATTACAATGAGCAGTTCTTC.